This TCR beta chain was sequenced for a study of T cells in localized non-small cell lung cancer. This clone was seen a handful of times. V dropped 7 bases and J dropped 3 bases, with 15 bases sitting between them. Germline V lookup: CDR1 SGHTA, CDR2 FQGNSA. The CDR3 runs to 14 residues. Libraries were prepared by immunoSEQ multiplex PCR; TCRdb keeps only in-frame clonotypes and omits some of them. The top ten clones hold about a sixth of a sample with tens of thousands of clones, over 80% of them seen once. The sequenced sample was peripheral blood mononuclear cells, obtained before any cancer treatment. The TCR comes from a man aged 40 to 75 with stage III lung adenocarcinoma. The V gene is TRBV7-2, the J gene TRBJ1-1; tentatively, D is TRBD1 (6 bases). As DNA, the CDR3 is TGTGCCAGCACCTTTAGGAGGGGGGACACTGAAGCTTTCTTT. It yields the protein CASTFRRGDTEAFF.